Listed below are T cell receptor beta chains from one sample, sequenced in a study of CD8 T cells in Susac syndrome. Each CDR3 protein gets one entry after TCRdb re-called the immunoSEQ multiplex PCR reads with MiXCR. The sample carries under 95,000 distinct CDR3 sequences, roughly 94% recorded once. The source material was CD8+ T cells from PBMCs. All receptors come from a human donor with Susac syndrome. CDR3s include the opening cysteine and the closing phenylalanine or tryptophan. A D gene is named only where the DNA matches it firmly.

CDR3aa,v_gene,d_gene,j_gene
CSVEVLAGGETQYF,TRBV29-1,TRBD2,TRBJ2-5
CASTAGLSVYNEQFF,TRBV6-5,NA,TRBJ2-1
CASSQGGQSNEQYF,TRBV14,NA,TRBJ2-7
CASSQGYADTQYF,TRBV9,NA,TRBJ2-3
CAWSLGQGLTEAFF,TRBV30,TRBD1,TRBJ1-1
CASSSWDTQETQYF,TRBV3-1,NA,TRBJ2-5
CASRSGRTEAFF,TRBV5-1,NA,TRBJ1-1
CATSRDRGAYVEQYF,TRBV15,NA,TRBJ2-7
CSARDQGAWETQYF,TRBV20-1,TRBD1,TRBJ2-5
CSAITLPAGVYEQYF,TRBV20-1,TRBD2,TRBJ2-7
CATSPDAGTSYEQYF,TRBV15,NA,TRBJ2-7
CASAGGQETQYF,TRBV10-3,TRBD2,TRBJ2-5
CATSRSRVDEQFF,TRBV15,NA,TRBJ2-1
CAWSPGQAPEKLFF,TRBV30,TRBD1,TRBJ1-4
CASSPIAGTSTDTQYF,TRBV28,TRBD2,TRBJ2-3
CASSSDNSNEQFF,TRBV5-4,NA,TRBJ2-1
CASSRGHTEAFF,TRBV19,NA,TRBJ1-1
CASSEGNNEQFF,TRBV9,NA,TRBJ2-1
CASSLAAESYEQYF,TRBV7-6,NA,TRBJ2-7
CATPDSNTGELFF,TRBV3-1,NA,TRBJ2-2
CSARGEGTKNIQYF,TRBV20-1,TRBD2,TRBJ2-4
CSVATGTGRQETQYF,TRBV29-1,TRBD1,TRBJ2-5
CASMGGRSTYEQYF,TRBV6-2/TRBV6-3,TRBD2,TRBJ2-7
CASTGDLSPYEQYF,TRBV7-9,NA,TRBJ2-7
CASSPMSATATGELFF,TRBV5-4,NA,TRBJ2-2
CASSFGSSLYGYTF,TRBV5-6,NA,TRBJ1-2
CATTLTRDRGSAEAFF,TRBV24-1,TRBD1,TRBJ1-1